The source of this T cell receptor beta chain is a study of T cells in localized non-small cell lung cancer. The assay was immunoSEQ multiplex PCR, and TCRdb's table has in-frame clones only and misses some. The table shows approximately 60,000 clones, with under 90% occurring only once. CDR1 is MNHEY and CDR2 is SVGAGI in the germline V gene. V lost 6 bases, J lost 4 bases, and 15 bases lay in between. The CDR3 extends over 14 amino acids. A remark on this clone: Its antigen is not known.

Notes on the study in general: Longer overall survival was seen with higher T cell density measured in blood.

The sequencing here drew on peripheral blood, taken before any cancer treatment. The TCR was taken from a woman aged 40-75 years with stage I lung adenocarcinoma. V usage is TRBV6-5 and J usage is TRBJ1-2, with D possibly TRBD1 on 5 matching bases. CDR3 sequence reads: CASSLGRTTYGYTF. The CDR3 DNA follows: TGTGCCAGCAGCCTGGGACGGACAACCTATGGCTACACCTTC.